This T cell receptor beta chain was recorded in a study of cytomegalovirus exposure and HLA in healthy donors. Findings of the study overall: Later genetic work tied a missense DCLRE1C variant to beta-chain V and J trimming. Specificity for CMV antigens was confirmed in vitro for a few of the CMV-associated chains. Some highly shared sequence variants likely arose as a pipeline artifact. As a later analysis showed, several of the most significant clusters appeared to be linked to common viral pathogens.

This clone was observed a handful of times. Antigen: not known. Vbeta (60) and Jbeta (13) primers were used in the PCR. Sequencing used immunoSEQ multiplex PCR; TCRdb keeps in-frame clones, though not all of them. The sample shows around 100,000 clones, roughly 70% of them seen only once. Trimming shortened V by 3 bases and J by 8 bases, and 7 bases separated the two germline ends. This CDR3 region has 11 residues. In germline, CDR1 is MNHGY, CDR2 SVAAGI. The chain employs TRBV6-9 and TRBJ1-1; D is ambiguous. The sequence was collected from a woman aged 50 to 65 in good health and CMV-seronegative. The sample comprised PBMCs. The CDR3 DNA follows: TGTGCCAGCAGTTACCTTTTGGAAGCTTTCTTT. Translated: CASSYLLEAFF.